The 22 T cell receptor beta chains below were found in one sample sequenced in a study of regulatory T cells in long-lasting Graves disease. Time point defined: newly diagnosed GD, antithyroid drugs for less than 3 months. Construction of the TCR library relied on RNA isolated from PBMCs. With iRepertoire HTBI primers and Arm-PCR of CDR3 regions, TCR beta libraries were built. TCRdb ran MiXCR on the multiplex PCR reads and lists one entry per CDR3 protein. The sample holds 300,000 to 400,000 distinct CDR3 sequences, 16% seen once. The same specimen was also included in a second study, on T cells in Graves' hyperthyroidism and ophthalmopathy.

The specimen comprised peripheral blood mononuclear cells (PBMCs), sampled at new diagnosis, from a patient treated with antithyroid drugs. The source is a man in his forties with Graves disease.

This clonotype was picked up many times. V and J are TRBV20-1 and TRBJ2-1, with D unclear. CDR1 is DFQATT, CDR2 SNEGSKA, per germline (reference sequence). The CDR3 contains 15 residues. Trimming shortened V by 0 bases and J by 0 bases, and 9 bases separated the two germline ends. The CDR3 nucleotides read TGCAGTGCTAGAGATATACAAAGCTCCTACAATGAGCAGTTCTTC. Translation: CSARDIQSSYNEQFF.

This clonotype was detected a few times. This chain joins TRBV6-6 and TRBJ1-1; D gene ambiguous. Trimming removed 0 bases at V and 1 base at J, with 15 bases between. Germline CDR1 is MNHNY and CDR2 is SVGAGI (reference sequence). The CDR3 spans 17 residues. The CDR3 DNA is TGTGCCAGCAGTTACTCGATCGGGGTTGTGGGGAACACTGAAGCTTTCTTT. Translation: CASSYSIGVVGNTEAFF.

The CDR3 DNA sequence: TGCGCCAGCAGCTTGTACTTGACGGGGGGCTTGGAGACCCAGTACTTC. Translating it yields CASSLYLTGGLETQYF. The chain combines TRBV5-1 with TRBJ2-5; D is possibly TRBD2 (7 bases). This CDR3 spans 16 amino acids. The V and J ends lost 1 base and 5 bases respectively, with 18 bases between them. Germline CDR1 is SGHRS and CDR2 is YFSETQ.

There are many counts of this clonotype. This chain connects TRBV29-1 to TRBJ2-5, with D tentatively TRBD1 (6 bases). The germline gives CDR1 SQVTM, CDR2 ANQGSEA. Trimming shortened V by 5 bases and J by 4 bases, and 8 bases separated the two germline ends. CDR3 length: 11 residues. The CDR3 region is CSVSRGETQYF. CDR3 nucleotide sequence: TGCAGCGTTTCCAGGGGAGAGACCCAGTACTTC.

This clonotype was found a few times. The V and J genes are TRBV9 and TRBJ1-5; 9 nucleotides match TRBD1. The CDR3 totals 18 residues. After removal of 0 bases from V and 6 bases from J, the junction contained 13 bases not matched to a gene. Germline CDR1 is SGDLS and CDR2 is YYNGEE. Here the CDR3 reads CASSVERLQGAPGQPQHF. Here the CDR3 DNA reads TGTGCCAGCAGCGTAGAAAGGCTACAGGGGGCGCCCGGTCAGCCCCAGCATTTT. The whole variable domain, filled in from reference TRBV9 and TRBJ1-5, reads DSGVTQTPKHLITATGQRVTLRCSPRSGDLSVYWYQQSLDQGLQFLIQYYNGEERAKGNILERFSAQQFPDLHSELNLSSLELGDSALYFCASSVERLQGAPGQPQHFGDGTRLSIL.

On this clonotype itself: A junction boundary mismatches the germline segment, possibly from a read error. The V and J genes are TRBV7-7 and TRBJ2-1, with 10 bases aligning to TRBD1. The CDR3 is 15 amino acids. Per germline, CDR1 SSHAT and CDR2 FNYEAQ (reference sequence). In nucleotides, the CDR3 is TGTGCTAGCAGCTTAGGGACAGGGGTTTCGAGTGAGCAGTTCTTC. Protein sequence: CASSLGTGVSSEQFF.

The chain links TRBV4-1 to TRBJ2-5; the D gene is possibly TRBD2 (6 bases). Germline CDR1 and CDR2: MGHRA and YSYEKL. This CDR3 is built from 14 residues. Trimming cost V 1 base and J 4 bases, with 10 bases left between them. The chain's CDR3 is CASSQARGGETQYF. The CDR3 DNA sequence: TGCGCCAGCAGCCAAGCGAGGGGAGGAGAGACCCAGTACTTC.

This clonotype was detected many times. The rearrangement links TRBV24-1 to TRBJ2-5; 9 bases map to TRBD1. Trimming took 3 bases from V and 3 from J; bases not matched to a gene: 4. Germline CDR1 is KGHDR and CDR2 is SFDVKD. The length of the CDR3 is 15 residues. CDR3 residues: CATSDRGTGKETQYF. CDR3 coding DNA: TGTGCCACCAGTGATCGTGGGACAGGGAAAGAGACCCAGTACTTC.

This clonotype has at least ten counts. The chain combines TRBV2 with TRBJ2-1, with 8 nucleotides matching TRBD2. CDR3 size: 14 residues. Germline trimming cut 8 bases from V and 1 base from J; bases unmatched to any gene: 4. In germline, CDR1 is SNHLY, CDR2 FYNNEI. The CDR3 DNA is TGTGCCAGCGCTGAGCGGGGGTCCTACAATGAGCAGTTCTTC. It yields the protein CASAERGSYNEQFF.

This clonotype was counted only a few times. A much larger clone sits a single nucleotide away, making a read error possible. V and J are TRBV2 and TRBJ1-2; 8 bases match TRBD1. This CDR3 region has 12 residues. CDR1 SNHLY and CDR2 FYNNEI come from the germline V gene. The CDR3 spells CACRTGNYGYTF. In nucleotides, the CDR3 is TGTGCCTGCAGGACAGGGAATTATGGCTACACCTTC. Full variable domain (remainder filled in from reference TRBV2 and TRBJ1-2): EPEVTQTPSHQVTQMGQEVILRCVPISNHLYFYWYRQILGQKVEFLVSFYNNEISEKSEIFDDQFSVERPDGSNFTLKIRSTKLEDSAMYFCACRTGNYGYTFGSGTRLTVV.

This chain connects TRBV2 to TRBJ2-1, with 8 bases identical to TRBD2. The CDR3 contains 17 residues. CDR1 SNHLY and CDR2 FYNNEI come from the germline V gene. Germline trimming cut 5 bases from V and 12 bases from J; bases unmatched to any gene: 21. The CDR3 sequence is CASSRTTRGGLTEWQFF. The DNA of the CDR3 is TGTGCCAGCAGTCGGACCACCCGGGGGGGCCTGACGGAATGGCAGTTCTTC.

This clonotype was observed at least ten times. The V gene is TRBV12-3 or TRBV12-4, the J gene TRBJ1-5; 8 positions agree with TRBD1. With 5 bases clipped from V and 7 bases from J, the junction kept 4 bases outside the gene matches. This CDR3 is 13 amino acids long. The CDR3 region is CASSPTGGQPQHF. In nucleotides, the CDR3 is TGTGCCAGCAGTCCCACAGGGGGGCAGCCCCAGCATTTT.

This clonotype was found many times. This CDR3 is CASSLGLYVYSNQPQHF. The DNA for the CDR3 is TGTGCCAGCAGCTTAGGCTTGTATGTGTATAGCAATCAGCCCCAGCATTTT. The V gene is TRBV11-2, the J gene TRBJ1-5; D gene ambiguous. Germline CDR1 is SGHAT and CDR2 is FQNNGV. V was pared by 1 base and J by 0 bases, with 13 bases between. CDR3 length equals 17 residues.

CDR3 DNA: TGCGCCAGCAGCCAGGCACCCCCTCCTTGGGCGGCTAATTCACCCCTCCACTTT. Translation gives CASSQAPPPWAANSPLHF. V is TRBV4-1 and J is TRBJ1-6, with D hard to call. CDR3 size: 18 residues. Trimming cost V 3 bases and J 6 bases, with 21 bases left between them. Germline CDR1 and CDR2: MGHRA and YSYEKL.

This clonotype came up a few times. This CDR3 reads CSVQPGDTQYF. The CDR3 DNA reads as TGCAGCGTTCAACCAGGGGATACGCAGTATTTT. The chain links TRBV29-1 to TRBJ2-3; maybe TRBD1 (5 bases). Trimming left V 5 bases short and J 6 bases short, with 9 bases between. Germline loops: CDR1 SQVTM, CDR2 ANQGSEA. This CDR3 contains 11 residues.

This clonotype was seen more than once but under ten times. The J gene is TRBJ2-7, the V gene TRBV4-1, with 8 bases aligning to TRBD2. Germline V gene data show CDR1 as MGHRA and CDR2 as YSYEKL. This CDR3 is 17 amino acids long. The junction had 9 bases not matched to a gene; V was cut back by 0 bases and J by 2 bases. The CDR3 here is CASSQDYRGGRTYEQYF. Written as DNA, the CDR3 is TGCGCCAGCAGCCAAGATTATCGGGGGGGGAGAACCTACGAGCAGTACTTC.

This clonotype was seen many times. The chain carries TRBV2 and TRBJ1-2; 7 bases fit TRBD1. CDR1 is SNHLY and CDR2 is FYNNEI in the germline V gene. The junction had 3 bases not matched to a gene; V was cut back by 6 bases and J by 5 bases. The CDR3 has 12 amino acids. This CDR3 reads CASRQQGYGYTF. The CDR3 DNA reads TGTGCCAGCAGACAACAGGGGTATGGCTACACCTTC.

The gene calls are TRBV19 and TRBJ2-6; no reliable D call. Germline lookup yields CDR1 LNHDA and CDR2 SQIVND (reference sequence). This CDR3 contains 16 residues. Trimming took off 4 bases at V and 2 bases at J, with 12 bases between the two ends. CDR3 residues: CASSTRARAGANVLTF. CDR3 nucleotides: TGTGCCAGTAGTACAAGGGCCCGAGCTGGGGCCAACGTCCTGACTTTC.

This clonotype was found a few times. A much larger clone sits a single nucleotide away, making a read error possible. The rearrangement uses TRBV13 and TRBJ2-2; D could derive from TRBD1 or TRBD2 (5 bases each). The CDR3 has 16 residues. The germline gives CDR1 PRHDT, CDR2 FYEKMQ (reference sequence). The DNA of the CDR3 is TGTGCCAGCAGCGGACAAAGCGGAACGAACACCGGGGAGCCGTTTTTT. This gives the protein CASSGQSGTNTGEPFF.

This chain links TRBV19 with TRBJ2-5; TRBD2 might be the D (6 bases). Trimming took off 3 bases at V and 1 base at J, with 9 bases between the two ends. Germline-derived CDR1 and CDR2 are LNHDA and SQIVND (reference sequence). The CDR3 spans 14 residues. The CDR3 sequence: CASSISGLQETQYF. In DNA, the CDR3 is TGTGCCAGTAGTATCTCGGGACTCCAAGAGACCCAGTACTTC.

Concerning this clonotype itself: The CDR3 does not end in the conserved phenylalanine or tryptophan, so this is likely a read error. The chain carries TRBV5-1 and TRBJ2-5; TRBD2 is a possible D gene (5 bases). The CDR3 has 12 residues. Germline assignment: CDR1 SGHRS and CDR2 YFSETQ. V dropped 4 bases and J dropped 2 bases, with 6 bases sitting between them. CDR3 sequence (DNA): TGCGCCAGCAGCGAGGGACAAGAGACCCAGTACCTC. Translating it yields CASSEGQETQYL.

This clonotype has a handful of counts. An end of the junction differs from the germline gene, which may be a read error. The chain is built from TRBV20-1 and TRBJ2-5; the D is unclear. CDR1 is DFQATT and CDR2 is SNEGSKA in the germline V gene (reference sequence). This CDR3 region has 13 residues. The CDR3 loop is CSASGLYQGTQYF. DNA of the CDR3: TGCAGTGCTAGTGGGTTGTACCAAGGGACCCAGTACTTC.